These T cell receptor beta chains were read from a single sample in a study of cytomegalovirus exposure and HLA in healthy donors. Produced via immunoSEQ multiplex PCR; TCRdb's table is partial and in-frame only. The table shows some 150,000 clones, with roughly 70% occurring only once. Material: PBMCs. The receptors derive from a man in his sixties in good health and CMV-seronegative. CDR3s leave out the opening cysteine and the closing phenylalanine or tryptophan.

v_call	j_call	cdr3_aa
TRBV19	TRBJ1-1	ASSIHRGTEAF
TRBV6-5	TRBJ1-1	ASRPRANTEAF
TRBV4-1	TRBJ1-1	ASSQDHGDRDLEAF
TRBV29-1	TRBJ2-3	SVEAPDRYTDTQY
TRBV5-1	TRBJ2-1	ASSSTGSGEQF
TRBV10-2	TRBJ1-4	ASTELPRVGEKLF
TRBV28	TRBJ1-4	ASSLSRRTGWDEKLF
TRBV6-1	TRBJ2-3	ASSQDGQGAASGRGTQY
TRBV11-2	TRBJ1-1	ASSLSRETEAF
TRBV30	TRBJ2-1	AWSAGTSGSNEQF
TRBV15	TRBJ2-4	ATSRDRAGNIQY
TRBV4-1	TRBJ1-2	ASSPRGQGAWYGYT
TRBV27	TRBJ2-1	ASSLEYQRGYNEQF
TRBV2	TRBJ2-1	ASSRLAGAGGEQF
TRBV1	TRBJ2-1	TSSQEGARDYPYNEQF
TRBV19	TRBJ2-3	ASSMMEGSTDTQY
TRBV9	TRBJ2-3	ASSVALAHDTQY
TRBV6-5	TRBJ1-1	ATSLGGQHTEAF
TRBV28	TRBJ1-1	ASSLPGLNTEAF
TRBV6-5	TRBJ1-1	ASSYSRRGEAF
TRBV9	TRBJ1-1	ASSVAGKDTEAF
TRBV14	TRBJ2-7	ASSQAASGGYEQY
TRBV9	TRBJ2-5	ASSVTGGPETQY
TRBV5-1	TRBJ2-5	ASSWRGLGEQY
TRBV28	TRBJ2-7	ASSLGQALT
TRBV7-9	TRBJ1-4	ASSPPGGKLF
TRBV9	TRBJ1-2	ASSVAQGFPYGYT
TRBV4-2	TRBJ2-3	ASSQVTQRETDTQY
TRBV6-1	TRBJ2-7	ASSEFPPGLASLNEQY